A single sample gave rise to the 23 T cell receptor beta chains below, sequenced in a study of blood T cell repertoires in COVID-19. The protocol was immunoSEQ multiplex PCR, while the TCRdb copy is restricted to in-frame clones and leaves out a portion. This sample has over 150,000 clones, with approximately 90% found just once. Material: PBMCs or T cells enriched from blood (not recorded which). The receptors were gathered from a woman in her 30s who had recovered from COVID-19.

The chain carries TRBV7-2 and TRBJ2-5; TRBD2 might be the D (5 bases). Looked up from germline, CDR1 is SGHTA and CDR2 is FQGNSA. This CDR3 is built from 16 residues. V shed 6 bases and J shed 0 bases, with 17 bases lying between them. In nucleotides, the CDR3 is TGTGCCAGCAGTCCGTCCCGGGAAACATACCAAGAGACCCAGTACTTC. Translating it yields CASSPSRETYQETQYF. Full variable domain (outside the CDR3, taken from reference TRBV7-2 and TRBJ2-5): GAGVSQSPSNKVTEKGKDVELRCDPISGHTALYWYRQSLGQGLEFLIYFQGNSAPDKSGLPSDRFSAERTGGSVSTLTIQRTQQEDSAVYLCASSPSRETYQETQYFGPGTRLLVL.

This chain uses TRBV11-3 with TRBJ2-2; 13 bases line up with TRBD2. From germline, CDR1 is SGHNT and CDR2 YENEEA. With V trimmed by 4 bases and J by 7 bases, 15 bases remained unmatched. The length of the CDR3 is 19 residues. CDR3 loop: CASSSNQRTSGRVGGELFF. The CDR3 coding sequence is TGTGCCAGCAGCTCCAACCAAAGGACTAGCGGGAGAGTCGGCGGGGAGCTGTTTTTT.

The genes are TRBV4-1 and TRBJ2-2; TRBD1 is a possible D gene (5 bases). CDR3 length equals 14 residues. CDR1 is MGHRA and CDR2 is YSYEKL in the germline V gene. V was trimmed by 0 bases and J by 8 bases, leaving 10 bases between them. The CDR3 DNA is TGCGCCAGCAGCCAAGATAAGGGGATTGGGGAGCTGTTTTTT. Translating it yields CASSQDKGIGELFF.

The chain joins TRBV9 to TRBJ1-3; no definite D call. Germline-derived CDR1 and CDR2 are SGDLS and YYNGEE. The length of the CDR3 is 11 residues. The V end was cut by 7 bases, the J end by 4 bases, with 6 bases between. In DNA form, the CDR3 reads TGTGCCAGCCGAGCGGGAAACACCATATATTTT. Translation: CASRAGNTIYF. Based on the CDR3 plus reference TRBV9 and TRBJ1-3, the full variable domain is DSGVTQTPKHLITATGQRVTLRCSPRSGDLSVYWYQQSLDQGLQFLIQYYNGEERAKGNILERFSAQQFPDLHSELNLSSLELGDSALYFCASRAGNTIYFGEGSWLTVV.

V gene TRBV7-2 combines with J gene TRBJ2-3, with 12 positions matching TRBD2. V trimming: 2 bases; J trimming: 1 base; junction bases outside the gene matches: 4. CDR1 is SGHTA, CDR2 FQGNSA, per germline. This CDR3 spans 17 amino acids. The CDR3 here is CASSLYPSGGGTDTQYF. The CDR3 coding sequence is TGTGCCAGCAGCTTATACCCTAGCGGGGGGGGCACAGATACGCAGTATTTT. The variable domain in full, completed from reference TRBV7-2 and TRBJ2-3, reads GAGVSQSPSNKVTEKGKDVELRCDPISGHTALYWYRQSLGQGLEFLIYFQGNSAPDKSGLPSDRFSAERTGGSVSTLTIQRTQQEDSAVYLCASSLYPSGGGTDTQYFGPGTRLTVL.

The genes are TRBV6-5 and TRBJ1-1, with a tentative D call TRBD1 (6 bases). CDR1 and CDR2 from the germline V gene are MNHEY and SVGAGI. Trimming removed 7 bases at V and 1 base at J, with 10 bases between. The CDR3 is 13 amino acids. The CDR3 loop reads CASTKQGNTEAFF. DNA of the CDR3: TGTGCCAGCACCAAACAGGGGAACACTGAAGCTTTCTTT.

The chain recombines TRBV6-1 with TRBJ2-7, with D unresolved. Germline values: CDR1 MNHNS, CDR2 SASEGT. This CDR3 spans 11 amino acids. Trimming removed 3 bases from V and 12 bases from J, with 12 bases in between. The CDR3 region is CASSDAAWWYF. In DNA form, the CDR3 reads TGTGCCAGCAGTGACGCGGCCTGGTGGTACTTC.

This clone showed up just a few times. The chain links TRBV9 to TRBJ2-2; 8 bases line up with TRBD2. Germline CDR1 reads SGDLS; CDR2 reads YYNGEE. V lost 0 bases and J lost 6; bases outside the gene matches: 4. The CDR3 has 15 amino acids. CDR3 in DNA: TGTGCCAGCAGCGTAGGGTCAGCGGGAGCCGGGGAGCTGTTTTTT. Amino acids: CASSVGSAGAGELFF.

The V call is TRBV5-1, the J call TRBJ1-2, with D hard to call. There are 14 residues in the CDR3. Per germline, CDR1 SGHRS and CDR2 YFSETQ. V lost 7 bases and J lost 4, with 17 bases in between. CDR3 sequence: CASRREAPLYGYTF. The CDR3 DNA reads as TGCGCCAGCCGTCGGGAGGCTCCTCTCTATGGCTACACCTTC.

The V gene is TRBV6-5, the J gene TRBJ1-6; 7 positions agree with TRBD1. CDR1 MNHEY and CDR2 SVGAGI come from the germline V gene. This CDR3 contains 14 residues. The J segment lost 10 bases and the V segment lost 2 bases, leaving 5 bases of the junction unmatched. CDR3 in amino acids: CASSYRDSGSPLHF. CDR3 DNA: TGTGCCAGCAGTTACCGGGACAGCGGCTCACCCCTCCACTTT.

This rearrangement joins TRBV30 to TRBJ1-3; 7 nucleotides match TRBD1. Trimming cost V 0 bases and J 6 bases; bases outside gene matches: 5. Per germline, CDR1 GTSNPN and CDR2 SVGIG (reference sequence). The length of the CDR3 is 14 residues. CDR3 in DNA: TGTGCCTGGAGTGTTAACAGGGGCGAAAACACCATATATTTT. Encoded protein: CAWSVNRGENTIYF.

This chain links TRBV3-1 (or the pseudogene TRBV3-2) with TRBJ1-2, with 8 bases fitting TRBD1. Germline V gene lookup returns CDR1 LGHDT and CDR2 YNNKEL (reference sequence). V lost 4 bases, J lost 5 bases, and 6 bases stayed unmatched. CDR3 length: 14 residues. CDR3 in amino acids: CASSRLDRVYGYTF. The CDR3 DNA follows: TGTGCCAGCAGCCGACTGGACAGGGTGTATGGCTACACCTTC.

The J gene is TRBJ1-6, the V gene TRBV29-1; weak D call: TRBD1 (5 bases). The germline CDR1 and CDR2 sequences are SQVTM and ANQGSEA. This CDR3 is 12 amino acids long. V was pared by 8 bases and J by 8 bases, with 13 bases between. CDR3 sequence: CSIGGGYSPLHF. The CDR3 region has the DNA TGCAGCATCGGGGGGGGGTATTCACCCCTCCACTTT.

The chain has TRBV2 and TRBJ1-2; D not certain. CDR1 and CDR2 (germline): SNHLY, FYNNEI. Trimming cost V 3 bases and J 4 bases, with 6 bases left between them. The CDR3 has 12 residues. CDR3 residues: CASSEGSYGYTF. As DNA, the CDR3 is TGTGCCAGCAGTGAGGGCAGCTATGGCTACACCTTC.

The rearrangement links TRBV25-1 to TRBJ1-1; D unresolved. The V end was cut by 2 bases, the J end by 4 bases, with 11 bases between. There are 14 residues in the CDR3. Germline loops: CDR1 MGHDK, CDR2 SYGVNS. The CDR3 protein is CASSETVSTTEAFF. The CDR3 nucleotides read TGTGCCAGCAGTGAAACGGTCTCCACCACTGAAGCTTTCTTT.

The genes are TRBV12-3 or TRBV12-4 and TRBJ1-6, with D unclear. V was trimmed by 5 bases and J by 7 bases, leaving 9 bases between them. The CDR3 has 13 amino acids. The CDR3 loop is CASSGLRNSPLHF. The CDR3 DNA reads TGTGCCAGCAGTGGACTGAGAAATTCACCCCTCCACTTT.

Points on this clone: This specimen includes other DNA sequences encoding the same CDR3. The genes are TRBV2 and TRBJ2-1; a possible D gene is TRBD1 (6 bases). V lost 6 bases to trimming and J lost 3 bases, with 9 bases between them. The CDR3 spans 13 residues. Germline lookup yields CDR1 SNHLY and CDR2 FYNNEI. The DNA of the CDR3 is TGTGCCAGCAGGAACAGGGTCTACAATGAGCAGTTCTTC. This gives the protein CASRNRVYNEQFF. The full variable domain, in which reference TRBV2 and TRBJ2-1 provide the parts outside the CDR3, is EPEVTQTPSHQVTQMGQEVILRCVPISNHLYFYWYRQILGQKVEFLVSFYNNEISEKSEIFDDQFSVERPDGSNFTLKIRSTKLEDSAMYFCASRNRVYNEQFFGPGTRLTVL.

The V call is TRBV29-1, the J call TRBJ2-2; possible D gene TRBD2, 6 bases. The CDR3 consists of 14 residues. Germline lookup yields CDR1 SQVTM and CDR2 ANQGSEA. V was shortened by 6 bases and J by 6 bases, with 17 bases between the two germline ends. The CDR3 coding sequence is TGCAGCGTGGCACGAGGGAGGACGGCCGGGGAGCTGTTTTTT. Translated: CSVARGRTAGELFF.

The gene calls are TRBV6-5 and TRBJ2-3; no definite D call. The CDR3 is 15 amino acids. V lost 2 bases and J lost 0, with 9 bases in between. Germline values: CDR1 MNHEY, CDR2 SVGAGI. The CDR3 DNA sequence: TGTGCCAGCAGTTACCTAGACCCTAGCACAGATACGCAGTATTTT. Its protein product is CASSYLDPSTDTQYF.

This clone was picked up one time. The V and J genes are TRBV18 and TRBJ1-5; 8 nucleotides agree with TRBD1. Trimming removed 6 bases from V and 6 bases from J; junction bases left unmatched: 10. Germline CDR1 KGHSH, CDR2 LQKENI. The CDR3 is made up of 15 amino acids. DNA for the CDR3: TGTGCCAGCTCCCCCGGACAGGGAGATCGTCAGCCCCAGCATTTT. It yields the protein CASSPGQGDRQPQHF.

The chain employs TRBV2 and TRBJ2-7, with 8 bases that match TRBD1. The CDR3 has 14 residues. The junction had 9 bases not matched to a gene; V was cut back by 8 bases and J by 3 bases. The germline V gene encodes CDR1 SNHLY and CDR2 FYNNEI. Here the CDR3 reads CASCRDRSYYEQYF. The CDR3 bases are TGTGCCAGCTGCCGGGACAGGAGTTACTACGAGCAGTACTTC.

This sequence joins TRBV9 and TRBJ2-1; 11 nucleotides line up with TRBD2. The CDR3 contains 16 residues. The V segment lost 3 bases and the J segment 4 bases; nucleotides outside the gene matches: 6. Germline loops: CDR1 SGDLS, CDR2 YYNGEE. The CDR3 here is CASSAHGLAGYNEQFF. The CDR3 DNA reads TGTGCCAGCAGCGCCCATGGACTAGCGGGTTACAATGAGCAGTTCTTC.

V gene TRBV6-5 combines with J gene TRBJ1-1; D uncertain. Trimming shortened V by 0 bases and J by 0 bases, and 11 bases separated the two germline ends. Germline CDR1 reads MNHEY; CDR2 reads SVGAGI. The CDR3 length is 16 residues. The CDR3 nucleotides read TGTGCCAGCAGTTACTCAGAGAGGAGCATGAACACTGAAGCTTTCTTT. It encodes CASSYSERSMNTEAFF.